This is a list of T cell receptor beta chains from one sample in a study of quantifying T cell responses using KT2 cells. TCRdb independently ran MiXCR on the UMI-ligation and nested PCR reads; one entry per CDR3 protein. The table includes 40,000 to 60,000 distinct CDR3 sequences, 9.5% to 13% detected once. The sample comprised PBMCs spiked with cells of the T cell clone KT2. These receptors originate from a human donor. Each CDR3 is given with its conserved first and last residue. A D gene is named only where the DNA matches it firmly. Some rows have no size entry. The others give once, few or many, or a class for an expanded clone.

TRBV4-1,16,-,TRBJ2-7,TRBD2,CASSQPTSGGSSGQYF,TGCGCCAGCAGCCAACCAACTAGCGGGGGGTCGTCGGGGCAGTACTTC
TRBV20-1,14,many,TRBJ1-1,-,CSATGLPGGTEAFF,TGCAGTGCTACGGGACTACCGGGGGGAACTGAAGCTTTCTTT
TRBV4-2,16,-,TRBJ2-7,TRBD1,CASSQTTGTGRNEQYF,TGTGCCAGCAGCCAGACCACCGGGACAGGTAGAAACGAGCAGTACTTC
TRBV7-6,15,-,TRBJ1-6,-,CASSSRGSYNSPLHF,TGTGCCAGCAGCTCCCGAGGGTCCTATAATTCACCCCTCCACTTT
TRBV9,16,-,TRBJ2-7,TRBD2,CASSVGGSGTTYEQYF,TGTGCCAGCAGCGTAGGTGGAAGCGGGACTACCTACGAGCAGTACTTC
TRBV20-1,13,many,TRBJ2-6,-,CSAGDSGANVLTF,TGCAGTGCCGGGGACTCTGGGGCCAACGTCCTGACTTTC
TRBV4-1,15,-,TRBJ1-3,TRBD1,CASSLDRASGNTIYF,TGCGCCAGCAGCTTGGACAGGGCGTCAGGAAACACCATATATTTT
TRBV6-4,15,few,TRBJ2-3,TRBD1,CASSLRQGETDTQYF,TGTGCCAGCAGTTTACGACAGGGTGAAACAGATACGCAGTATTTT
TRBV7-9,16,-,TRBJ2-1,-,CASSRQRWARGNEQFF,TGTGCCAGCAGCCGACAGCGATGGGCCCGGGGTAATGAGCAGTTCTTC
TRBV11-1,17,-,TRBJ2-1,TRBD2,CASSRRPKAGVSNEQFF,TGTGCCAGCAGCCGAAGACCAAAAGCGGGAGTAAGCAATGAGCAGTTCTTC
TRBV4-3,14,-,TRBJ1-1,TRBD1,CASSQGTGGDPAFF,TGCGCCAGCAGCCAGGGTACAGGGGGCGATCCAGCTTTCTTT
TRBV7-6,16,many,TRBJ2-1,TRBD2,CASSLGYSGGHNEQFF,TGTGCCAGCAGCTTAGGGTATAGCGGGGGGCACAATGAGCAGTTCTTC
TRBV29-1,14,-,TRBJ1-2,-,CSVEVGLGAGGYTF,TGCAGCGTTGAAGTAGGACTGGGGGCAGGTGGCTACACCTTC
TRBV11-3,15,few,TRBJ2-1,-,CASSLVLRAGREQFF,TGTGCCAGCAGCTTAGTCCTCCGCGCGGGGCGTGAGCAGTTCTTC
TRBV20-1,14,few,TRBJ2-7,TRBD1,CSAVPGQGSYEQYF,TGCAGTGCTGTCCCCGGACAGGGATCCTACGAGCAGTACTTC
TRBV5-5,13,-,TRBJ2-3,-,CASTPFGTDTQYF,TGTGCCAGTACCCCCTTCGGCACAGATACGCAGTATTTT
TRBV29-1,13,many,TRBJ1-1,-,CSVGSGPNTEAFF,TGCAGCGTTGGTTCAGGCCCGAACACTGAAGCTTTCTTT
TRBV15,15,-,TRBJ1-2,-,CATSRGGTGDGGYTF,TGTGCCACCAGCAGAGGCGGCACCGGGGACGGAGGCTACACCTTC
TRBV20-1,15,-,TRBJ2-5,-,CSAGRDSGDQETQYF,TGCAGTGCTGGACGGGACTCGGGCGACCAAGAGACCCAGTACTTC
TRBV12-5,12,many,TRBJ2-1,-,CASGLDYNEQFF,TGTGCTAGTGGTTTGGACTACAATGAGCAGTTCTTC
TRBV4-2,18,-,TRBJ1-6,TRBD1,CASSQPGAGGQGGSPLHF,TGTGCCAGCAGCCAACCTGGGGCAGGGGGCCAGGGTGGTTCACCCCTCCACTTT
TRBV12-3/TRBV12-4,13,-,TRBJ2-1,-,CASRPGTYNEQFF,TGTGCCAGCAGACCGGGAACTTACAATGAGCAGTTCTTC
TRBV5-8,18,-,TRBJ2-6,TRBD1,CASSAPGQGYSGANVLTF,TGTGCCAGCAGCGCACCGGGACAGGGATACTCTGGGGCCAACGTCCTGACTTTC
TRBV7-2,15,few,TRBJ2-5,TRBD1,CASSSTRQGSPAQYF,TGTGCCAGCAGCTCGACTAGACAGGGGTCCCCAGCCCAGTACTTC
TRBV12-3/TRBV12-4,13,-,TRBJ2-7,TRBD2,CASSSSREDEQYF,TGTGCCAGCAGTTCTAGCCGGGAGGACGAGCAGTACTTC
TRBV7-9,13,-,TRBJ1-5,TRBD1,CASRLDRDQPQHF,TGTGCCAGCAGACTAGACAGGGATCAGCCCCAGCATTTT